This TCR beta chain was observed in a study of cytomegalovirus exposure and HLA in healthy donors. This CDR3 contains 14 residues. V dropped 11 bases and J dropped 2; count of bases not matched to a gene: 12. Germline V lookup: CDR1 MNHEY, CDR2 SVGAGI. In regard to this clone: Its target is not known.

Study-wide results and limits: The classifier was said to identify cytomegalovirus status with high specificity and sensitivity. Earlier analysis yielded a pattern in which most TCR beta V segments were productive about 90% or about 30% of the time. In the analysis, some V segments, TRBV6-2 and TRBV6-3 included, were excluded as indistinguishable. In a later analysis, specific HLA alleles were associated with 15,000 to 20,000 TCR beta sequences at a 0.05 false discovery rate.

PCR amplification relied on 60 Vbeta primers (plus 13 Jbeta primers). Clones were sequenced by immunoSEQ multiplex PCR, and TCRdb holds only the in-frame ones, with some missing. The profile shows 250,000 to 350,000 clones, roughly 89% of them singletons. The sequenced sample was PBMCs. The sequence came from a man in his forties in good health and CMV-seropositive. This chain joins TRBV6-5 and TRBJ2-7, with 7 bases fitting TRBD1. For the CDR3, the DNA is TGTGCCGCCGGGAAGGGGCAGGGGGCCTACGAGCAGTACTTC. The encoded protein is CAAGKGQGAYEQYF.